These 19 T cell receptor beta chains were all obtained from the same sample, sequenced in a study of long-term antiretroviral therapy in people with HIV. Sequencing relied on immunoSEQ assay v3.0, run at survey level. TCRdb keeps only in-frame clones here, not all; method: immunoSEQ multiplex PCR. The sample holds 6,000 to 8,500 clones, more than 65% seen once. Sequencing was performed on unsorted PBMCs, taken around 2.7 years before starting antiretroviral therapy. These receptors all come from a man aged 35 to 55 with HIV.

V gene TRBV7-9 combines with J gene TRBJ2-3; 7 nucleotides line up with TRBD2. V dropped 6 bases and J dropped 4; count of bases not matched to a gene: 7. CDR1 and CDR2 from the germline V gene are SEHNR and FQNEAQ (reference sequence). The CDR3 contains 14 residues. This chain's CDR3 is CASSSASGADTQYF. The CDR3 DNA follows: TGTGCCAGCAGTTCGGCTAGCGGTGCAGATACGCAGTATTTT.

The V gene is TRBV27, the J gene TRBJ1-3, with a weak D call TRBD1 (5 bases). There are 13 residues in the CDR3. CDR1 is MNHEY, CDR2 SMNVEV, per germline (reference sequence). Trimming removed 5 bases at V and 4 bases at J, with 9 bases between. CDR3 nucleotide sequence: TGTGCCAGCAGTGTGACAGCCGGAAACACCATATATTTT. Its protein product is CASSVTAGNTIYF.

The V and J genes are TRBV30 and TRBJ1-4; 7 bases map to TRBD1. Germline lookup yields CDR1 GTSNPN and CDR2 SVGIG (reference sequence). This CDR3 is 15 amino acids long. The V and J ends lost 3 bases and 5 bases, in that order; junction bases with no gene match: 9. Here the CDR3 reads CAWRTRQGLNEKLFF. Here the CDR3 DNA reads TGTGCCTGGAGGACCCGACAGGGTTTAAATGAAAAACTGTTTTTT.

V gene TRBV5-5 combines with J gene TRBJ1-2, with D unresolved. The CDR3 consists of 12 residues. Germline assignment: CDR1 SGHKS and CDR2 YYEKEE (reference sequence). V was shortened by 0 bases and J by 8 bases, with 8 bases between the two germline ends. CDR3 in DNA: TGTGCCAGCAGCTTGGACAGAGCCGGCTACACCTTC. Amino acid sequence: CASSLDRAGYTF. Using reference TRBV5-5 and TRBJ1-2 for the parts outside the CDR3, the full variable domain is DAGVTQSPTHLIKTRGQQVTLRCSPISGHKSVSWYQQVLGQGPQFIFQYYEKEERGRGNFPDRFSARQFPNYSSELNVNALLLGDSALYLCASSLDRAGYTFGSGTRLTVV.

This sequence joins TRBV10-1 and TRBJ2-2, with D hard to call. V lost 5 bases to trimming and J lost 5 bases, with 15 bases between them. The CDR3 loop spans 15 amino acids. Germline loops: CDR1 WNHNN, CDR2 SYGVQD (reference sequence). Here the CDR3 reads CASSSSHDTTGELFF. The CDR3 coding sequence is TGCGCCAGCAGTAGCAGTCATGACACAACCGGGGAGCTGTTTTTT.

This sequence joins TRBV19 and TRBJ1-5, with a possible D match to TRBD1 (5 bases). V was cut by 7 bases and J by 3 bases, with 10 bases left in between. Looked up from germline, CDR1 is LNHDA and CDR2 is SQIVND (reference sequence). The CDR3 totals 13 residues. CDR3: CASTGQYNQPQHF. CDR3 nucleotide sequence: TGTGCCAGTACAGGGCAGTACAATCAGCCCCAGCATTTT. The full variable domain, rest sourced from reference TRBV19 and TRBJ1-5, is DGGITQSPKYLFRKEGQNVTLSCEQNLNHDAMYWYRQDPGQGLRLIYYSQIVNDFQKGDIAEGYSVSREKKESFPLTVTSAQKNPTAFYLCASTGQYNQPQHFGDGTRLSIL.

This clone is large (0.1 to 1%) by share. The chain has TRBV10-3 and TRBJ1-2; D uncertain. The germline V and J ends were trimmed by 2 bases and 1 base, with 8 bases remaining between them. Germline CDR1 is ENHRY and CDR2 is SYGVKD. This CDR3 is 14 amino acids long. CDR3 sequence reads: CAISEAPNNYGYTF. The CDR3 DNA sequence: TGTGCCATCAGTGAGGCTCCGAATAACTATGGCTACACCTTC.

This chain joins TRBV7-9 and TRBJ2-7; weak D call: TRBD2 (5 bases). Germline V lookup: CDR1 SEHNR, CDR2 FQNEAQ (reference sequence). CDR3 size: 15 residues. V lost 2 bases to trimming and J lost 2 bases, with 13 bases between them. CDR3 residues: CASSLPQRSPYEQYF. For the CDR3, the DNA is TGTGCCAGCAGCTTACCCCAGCGGAGTCCCTACGAGCAGTACTTC.

The CDR3 here is CATSRSSKTDTQYF. The CDR3 DNA sequence: TGTGCCACCAGCAGAAGTAGCAAAACAGATACGCAGTATTTT. The rearrangement uses TRBV15 and TRBJ2-3, with D hard to call. In germline, CDR1 is LNHNV, CDR2 YYDKDF (reference sequence). The V end lost 2 bases, the J end lost 3 bases, and 9 bases lay between the germline ends. The CDR3 is made up of 14 amino acids.

V and J are TRBV11-2 and TRBJ2-3; 9 nucleotides align to TRBD2. The CDR3 covers 15 residues. Germline V lookup: CDR1 SGHAT, CDR2 FQNNGV. After removal of 5 bases from V and 4 bases from J, the junction contained 7 bases not matched to a gene. The CDR3 here is CASSPDRLAADTQYF. CDR3 coding DNA: TGTGCCAGCAGCCCGGACCGACTAGCGGCAGATACGCAGTATTTT.

This sequence joins TRBV2 and TRBJ1-2, with 10 bases fitting TRBD1. The germline CDR1 and CDR2 sequences are SNHLY and FYNNEI. The CDR3 sequence is 13 residues long. Trimming at V came to 5 bases and at J to 5 bases, leaving 2 bases not matched to a gene. CDR3 nucleotide sequence: TGTGCCAGCAGTCCGGGACAGGGGTATGGCTACACCTTC. Protein: CASSPGQGYGYTF.

This clone appeared a single time. The V and J genes are TRBV29-1 and TRBJ1-1; 8 bases line up with TRBD1. CDR1 is SQVTM and CDR2 is ANQGSEA in the germline V gene. V shed 8 bases and J 4 bases; nucleotides not matched to a gene: 9. The CDR3 sequence is 13 residues long. The DNA of the CDR3 is TGCAGCTTCTACAGGGGGATGGGCACTGAAGCTTTCTTT. Its protein product is CSFYRGMGTEAFF. The variable domain in full, with the rest retrieved from reference TRBV29-1 and TRBJ1-1, is SAVISQKPSRDICQRGTSLTIQCQVDSQVTMMFWYRQQPGQSLTLIATANQGSEATYESGFVIDKFPISRPNLTFSTLTVSNMSPEDSSIYLCSFYRGMGTEAFFGQGTRLTVV.

The chain is built from TRBV20-1 and TRBJ2-7; D unresolved. V lost 7 bases, J lost 1 base, and 8 bases lay in between. The CDR3 is 11 amino acids. From germline, CDR1 is DFQATT and CDR2 SNEGSKA (reference sequence). DNA of the CDR3: TGCAGTGTGACATCATCCTACGAGCAGTACTTC. This translates into CSVTSSYEQYF.

The chain is built from TRBV7-8 and TRBJ1-1; TRBD1 might be the D (5 bases). Per germline, CDR1 SGHVS and CDR2 FQNEAQ. V lost 1 base and J lost 6, with 9 bases in between. This CDR3 spans 13 amino acids. The CDR3 loop is CASSLGDGAEAFF. DNA of the CDR3: TGTGCCAGCAGCTTAGGGGACGGGGCTGAAGCTTTCTTT.

The chain recombines TRBV12-5 with TRBJ2-3; 10 bases are a match to TRBD1. CDR1 is LGHNT, CDR2 FRNRAP, per germline. The CDR3 spans 15 residues. Trimming cost V 6 bases and J 4 bases; bases outside gene matches: 7. CDR3 amino acids: CASGAGTGAADTQYF. CDR3 nucleotide sequence: TGTGCTAGTGGAGCCGGGACAGGGGCGGCAGATACGCAGTATTTT.

The chain has TRBV19 and TRBJ1-1; no definite D call. The CDR3 has 12 residues. The ends were cut back, 3 bases at V and 0 bases at J, with 2 bases in the middle. Germline V gene data show CDR1 as LNHDA and CDR2 as SQIVND (reference sequence). CDR3 in amino acids: CASSMLNTEAFF. The CDR3 nucleotides are TGTGCCAGTAGTATGCTGAACACTGAAGCTTTCTTT.

The rearrangement joins TRBV4-1 to TRBJ2-2; a possible D gene is TRBD2 (6 bases). V was trimmed by 4 bases and J by 4 bases, leaving 13 bases between them. Germline V gene sequence: CDR1 MGHRA, CDR2 YSYEKL. This CDR3 region has 15 residues. CDR3 residues: CASSLGSSGTGELFF. In nucleotides, the CDR3 is TGCGCCAGCAGCCTTGGGAGTAGCGGCACCGGGGAGCTGTTTTTT.

The chain combines TRBV29-1 with TRBJ1-1, with a tentative D call TRBD1 (5 bases). With 5 bases removed from V and 6 bases from J, the gap between germline ends came to 13 bases. This CDR3 has 12 amino acids. The V gene's germline CDR1 is SQVTM and CDR2 ANQGSEA. This CDR3 is CSVRGTVAEAFF. In DNA, the CDR3 is TGCAGCGTTCGCGGGACGGTGGCTGAAGCTTTCTTT.

This clone was observed a single time. The chain is built from TRBV5-6 and TRBJ2-7; TRBD1 might be the D (5 bases). The germline V and J ends were trimmed by 2 bases and 4 bases, with 13 bases remaining between them. The CDR3 is made up of 14 amino acids. The germline CDR1 and CDR2 sequences are SGHDT and YYEEEE. CDR3 loop: CASSFRDVPYEQYF. CDR3 in DNA: TGTGCCAGCAGCTTCAGGGATGTTCCGTACGAGCAGTACTTC.